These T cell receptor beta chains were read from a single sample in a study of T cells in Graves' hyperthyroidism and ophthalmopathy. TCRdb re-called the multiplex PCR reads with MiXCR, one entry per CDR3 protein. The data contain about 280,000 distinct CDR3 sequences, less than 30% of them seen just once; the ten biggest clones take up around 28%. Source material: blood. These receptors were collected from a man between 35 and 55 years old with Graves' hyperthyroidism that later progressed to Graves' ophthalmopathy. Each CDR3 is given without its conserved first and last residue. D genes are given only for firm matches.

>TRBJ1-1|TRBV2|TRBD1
ASSEFRGRGTAF
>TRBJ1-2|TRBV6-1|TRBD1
ASSKQGYGYT
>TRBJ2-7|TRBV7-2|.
ASSHGPPARSEQY
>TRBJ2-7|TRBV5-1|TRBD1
ASSLGGTGDQSEQY
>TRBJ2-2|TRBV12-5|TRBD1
ASGLGQGNTGELF
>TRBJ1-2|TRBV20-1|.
SARDARVWGYT
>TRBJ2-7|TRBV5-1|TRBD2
ASSKGDSGSSNEQY
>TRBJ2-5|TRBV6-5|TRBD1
ASKTGTGGGRKY
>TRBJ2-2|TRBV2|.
ASKDPPGGELF
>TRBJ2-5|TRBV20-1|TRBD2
SASVGTSGQETQY
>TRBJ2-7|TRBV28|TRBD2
ASTRRTSFSEQY
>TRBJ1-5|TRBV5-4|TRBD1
ASSLQGSGQPQH
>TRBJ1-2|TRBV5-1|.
ASSLEGEGPSSGYT
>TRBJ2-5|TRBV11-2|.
ASSMGPGETQY
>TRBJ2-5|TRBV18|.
ASSPEGGETQY
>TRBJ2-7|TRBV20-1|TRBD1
SAPRDSVSYEQY
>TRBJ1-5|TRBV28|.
AVGGSQPQH
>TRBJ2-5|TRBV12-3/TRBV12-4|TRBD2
ASSLIWALAGAQETQY
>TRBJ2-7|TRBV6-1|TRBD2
ASSQLAGGPYEQY
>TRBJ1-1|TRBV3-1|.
ASSQEASNTEAF
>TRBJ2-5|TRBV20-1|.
SAIPKGPQGTQY
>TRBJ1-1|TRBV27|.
ASRGPGRAF
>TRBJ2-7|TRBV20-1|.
SARSPRGGGDYEQY
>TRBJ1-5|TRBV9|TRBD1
ASSVGAGGRDQPQH